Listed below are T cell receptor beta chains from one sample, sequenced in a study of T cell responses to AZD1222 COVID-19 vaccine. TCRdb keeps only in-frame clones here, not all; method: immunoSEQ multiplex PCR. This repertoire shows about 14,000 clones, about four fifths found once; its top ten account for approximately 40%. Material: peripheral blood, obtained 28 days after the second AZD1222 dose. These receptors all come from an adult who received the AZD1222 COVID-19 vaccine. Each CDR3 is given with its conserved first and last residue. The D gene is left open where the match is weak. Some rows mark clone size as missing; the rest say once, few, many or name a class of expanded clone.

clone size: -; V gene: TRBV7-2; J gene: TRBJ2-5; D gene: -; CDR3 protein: CASSLEGRETQYF; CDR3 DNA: TGTGCCAGCAGCTTAGAGGGGAGGGAGACCCAGTACTTC
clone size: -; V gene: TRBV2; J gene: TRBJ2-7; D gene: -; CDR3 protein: CASSDVTGIYEQYF; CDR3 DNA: TGTGCCAGCAGTGACGTGACAGGTATATACGAGCAGTACTTC
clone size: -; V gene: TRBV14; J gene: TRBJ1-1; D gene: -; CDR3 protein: CASSQLYSGGLTEAFF; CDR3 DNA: TGTGCCAGCAGCCAATTGTATTCGGGAGGTCTCACTGAAGCTTTCTTT
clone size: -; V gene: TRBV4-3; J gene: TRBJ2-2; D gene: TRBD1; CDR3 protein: CASSQEHRDRGYTGELFF; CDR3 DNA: TGCGCCAGCAGCCAAGAGCACCGGGACAGGGGGTACACCGGGGAGCTGTTTTTT
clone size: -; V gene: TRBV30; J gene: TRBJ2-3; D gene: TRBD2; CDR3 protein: CAWNSGGAGEQYF; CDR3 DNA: TGTGCCTGGAATAGCGGGGGGGCCGGGGAGCAGTATTTT
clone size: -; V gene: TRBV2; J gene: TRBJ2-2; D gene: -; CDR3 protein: CASRERVYTGELFF; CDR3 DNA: TGTGCCAGCAGGGAGAGGGTCTACACCGGGGAGCTGTTTTTT
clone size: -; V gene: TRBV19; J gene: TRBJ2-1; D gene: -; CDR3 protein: CASSSLSGRNEQFF; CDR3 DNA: TGTGCCAGTAGTTCCCTTTCCGGACGCAATGAGCAGTTCTTC
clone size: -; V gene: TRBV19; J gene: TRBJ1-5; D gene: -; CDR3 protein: CASRYDRNQPQHF; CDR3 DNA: TGTGCCAGTAGATACGACAGGAATCAGCCCCAGCATTTT
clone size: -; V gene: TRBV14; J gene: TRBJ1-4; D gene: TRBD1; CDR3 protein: CASKRGTVNEKLFF; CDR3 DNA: TGTGCCAGCAAGCGCGGGACAGTTAATGAAAAACTGTTTTTT
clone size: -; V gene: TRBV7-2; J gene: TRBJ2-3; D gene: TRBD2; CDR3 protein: CASSSSISGSSHTQYF; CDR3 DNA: TGTGCCAGCAGCTCCTCCATTAGCGGGAGCTCACATACGCAGTATTTT
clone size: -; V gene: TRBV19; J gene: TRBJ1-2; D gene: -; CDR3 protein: CASQWDGFYGYTF; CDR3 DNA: TGTGCCAGCCAATGGGACGGATTCTATGGCTACACCTTC
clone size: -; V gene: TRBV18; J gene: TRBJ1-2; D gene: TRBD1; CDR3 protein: CASSPGQGEVGYTF; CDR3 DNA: TGTGCCAGCTCACCCGGACAGGGGGAAGTCGGCTACACCTTC
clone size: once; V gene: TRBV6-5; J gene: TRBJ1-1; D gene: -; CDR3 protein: CASSTTGNTEAFF; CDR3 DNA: TGTGCCAGCAGTACGACAGGGAACACTGAAGCTTTCTTT
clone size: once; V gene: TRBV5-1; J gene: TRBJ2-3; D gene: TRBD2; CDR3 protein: CASSLLTSGTDTQYF; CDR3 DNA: TGCGCCAGCAGCTTGCTGACTAGCGGGACAGATACGCAGTATTTT
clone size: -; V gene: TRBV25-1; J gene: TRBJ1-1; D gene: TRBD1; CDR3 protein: CASSEGQGTEAFF; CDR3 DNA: TGTGCCAGCAGTGAAGGACAGGGCACTGAAGCTTTCTTT
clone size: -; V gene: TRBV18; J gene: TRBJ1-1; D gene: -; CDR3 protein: CASSPGLNTEAFF; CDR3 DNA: TGTGCCAGCTCTCCAGGACTGAACACTGAAGCTTTCTTT
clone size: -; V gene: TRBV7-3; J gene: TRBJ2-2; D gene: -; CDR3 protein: CASKEQGSTGELFF; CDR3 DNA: TGTGCCAGCAAAGAGCAGGGTTCCACCGGGGAGCTGTTTTTT
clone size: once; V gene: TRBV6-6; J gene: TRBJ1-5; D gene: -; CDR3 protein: CASSYGGYNQPQHF; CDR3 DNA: TGTGCCAGCAGTTATGGGGGCTACAATCAGCCCCAGCATTTT
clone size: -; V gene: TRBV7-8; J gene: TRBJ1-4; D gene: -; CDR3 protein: CASSLATNEKLFF; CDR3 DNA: TGTGCCAGCAGCTTGGCAACTAATGAAAAACTGTTTTTT